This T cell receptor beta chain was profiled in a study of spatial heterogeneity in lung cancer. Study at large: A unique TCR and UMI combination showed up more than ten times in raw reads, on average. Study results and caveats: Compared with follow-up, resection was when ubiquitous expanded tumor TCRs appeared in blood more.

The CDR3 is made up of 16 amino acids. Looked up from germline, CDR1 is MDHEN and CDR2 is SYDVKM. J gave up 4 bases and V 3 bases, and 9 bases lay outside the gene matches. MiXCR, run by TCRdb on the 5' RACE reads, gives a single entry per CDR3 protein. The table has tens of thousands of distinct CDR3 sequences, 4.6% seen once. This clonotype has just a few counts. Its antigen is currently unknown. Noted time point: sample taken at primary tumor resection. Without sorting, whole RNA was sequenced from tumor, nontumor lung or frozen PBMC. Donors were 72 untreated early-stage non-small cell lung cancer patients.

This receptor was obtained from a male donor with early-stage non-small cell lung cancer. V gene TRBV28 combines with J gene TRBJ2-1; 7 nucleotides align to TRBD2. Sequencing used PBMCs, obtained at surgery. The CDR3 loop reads CASSFGGGSFYNEQFF. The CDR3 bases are TGTGCCAGCAGTTTTGGAGGCGGGAGCTTTTACAATGAGCAGTTCTTC.